Below are 13 T cell receptor beta chains sequenced from a single sample in a study of CD8 T cells in Susac syndrome. Reverse transcription of about 0.5 to 1 ug RNA was carried out with random hexamers. TCRdb ran MiXCR on the immunoSEQ multiplex PCR reads and lists one entry per CDR3 protein. Here the sample spans about 180,000 distinct CDR3 sequences, about 93% being singletons. The material sequenced was CD4+ T cells from PBMCs. The receptors derive from a human donor with Susac syndrome.

V usage is TRBV19 and J usage is TRBJ2-3; 11 positions agree with TRBD2. Germline assignment: CDR1 LNHDA and CDR2 SQIVND (reference sequence). The CDR3 runs 14 residues. The ends lost 4 bases at V and 9 bases at J; junction bases unmatched: 6. This chain's CDR3 is CASSSSGGARTQYF. CDR3 coding DNA: TGTGCCAGTAGTAGTAGCGGGGGGGCCCGAACGCAGTATTTT. Full variable domain (outside the CDR3, taken from reference TRBV19 and TRBJ2-3): DGGITQSPKYLFRKEGQNVTLSCEQNLNHDAMYWYRQDPGQGLRLIYYSQIVNDFQKGDIAEGYSVSREKKESFPLTVTSAQKNPTAFYLCASSSSGGARTQYFGPGTRLTVL.

J is TRBJ2-7 and V is TRBV4-1, with D perhaps given as TRBD1 or TRBD2 (5 bases each). CDR1 MGHRA and CDR2 YSYEKL come from the germline V gene. Trimming cost V 3 bases and J 2 bases, with 17 bases left between them. This CDR3 contains 16 residues. CDR3 in DNA: TGCGCCAGCAGCCACGTCGGTGCAGGGAGCCCCTACGAGCAGTACTTC. Its protein product is CASSHVGAGSPYEQYF.

The V call is TRBV7-2, the J call TRBJ2-7, with 10 nucleotides matching TRBD2. CDR1 SGHTA and CDR2 FQGNSA come from the germline V gene. The junction had 9 bases not matched to a gene; V was cut back by 6 bases and J by 4 bases. The CDR3 consists of 15 residues. The CDR3 reads CASSSASGSLYEQYF. For the CDR3, the DNA is TGTGCCAGCAGTTCCGCTAGCGGGAGTTTATACGAGCAGTACTTC.

This clonotype was observed a few times. J is TRBJ2-5 and V is TRBV4-2, with TRBD2 identical over 9 bases. Germline CDR1 LGHNA, CDR2 YNFKEQ. V dropped 4 bases and J dropped 5; count of bases not matched to a gene: 5. This CDR3 comprises 14 residues. The CDR3 spells CASSPGLAGETQYF. In DNA form, the CDR3 reads TGTGCCAGCAGCCCGGGACTAGCAGGGGAGACCCAGTACTTC.

The chain couples TRBV20-1 to TRBJ1-1; D unclear. This CDR3 region has 12 residues. From germline, CDR1 is DFQATT and CDR2 SNEGSKA (reference sequence). V was shortened by 1 base and J by 7 bases, with 10 bases between the two germline ends. DNA of the CDR3: TGCAGTGCTAGAGTGAGTACAGATGAAGCTTTCTTT. Translating it yields CSARVSTDEAFF.

The V and J genes are TRBV25-1 and TRBJ2-3, with D possibly matching TRBD2 (5 bases). The CDR3 extends over 15 amino acids. Germline lookup yields CDR1 MGHDK and CDR2 SYGVNS. V was clipped by 4 bases and J by 4 bases, with 15 bases between them. Here the CDR3 reads CASSAAGPTADTQYF. The CDR3 coding sequence is TGTGCCAGCAGTGCCGCGGGCCCGACGGCAGATACGCAGTATTTT.

The chain combines TRBV4-1 with TRBJ2-2; D is undetermined. This CDR3 is built from 14 residues. Germline CDR1 reads MGHRA; CDR2 reads YSYEKL. Trimming pared 2 bases from V and 6 bases from J, leaving 10 bases between. CDR3: CASSQNQVSGELFF. In nucleotides, the CDR3 is TGCGCCAGCAGCCAAAACCAGGTGTCCGGGGAGCTGTTTTTT.

The chain is built from TRBV3-1 and TRBJ1-1; 7 bases map to TRBD1. The CDR3 totals 13 residues. The V and J ends lost 3 bases and 4 bases, in that order; junction bases with no gene match: 2. Germline V gives CDR1 LGHDT, CDR2 YNNKEL (reference sequence). The CDR3 DNA follows: TGTGCCAGCAGCCAGACAGGGTCCACTGAAGCTTTCTTT. It is translated as CASSQTGSTEAFF.

The chain combines TRBV5-6 with TRBJ1-6, with D possibly being TRBD1 (6 bases). There are 16 residues in the CDR3. CDR1 is SGHDT and CDR2 is YYEEEE in the germline V gene. Trimming shortened V by 4 bases and J by 6 bases, and 17 bases separated the two germline ends. CDR3 DNA: TGTGCCAGCAGCACGCTGGGTCAGGGGCTTAATTCACCCCTCCACTTT. Its translation: CASSTLGQGLNSPLHF. Filled out from reference TRBV5-6 and TRBJ1-6, the complete variable domain reads DAGVTQSPTHLIKTRGQQVTLRCSPKSGHDTVSWYQQALGQGPQFIFQYYEEEERQRGNFPDRFSGHQFPNYSSELNVNALLLGDSALYLCASSTLGQGLNSPLHFGNGTRLTVT.

V gene TRBV5-1 combines with J gene TRBJ2-2, with D possibly TRBD2 on 5 matching bases. V was trimmed by 4 bases and J by 4 bases, leaving 20 bases between them. The CDR3 contains 17 residues. Germline loops: CDR1 SGHRS, CDR2 YFSETQ. CDR3 nucleotides: TGCGCCAGCAGCCCAATATATAGCGTCGTCGGCACCGGGGAGCTGTTTTTT. Its translation: CASSPIYSVVGTGELFF.

This clonotype has just one count. The genes are TRBV4-3 and TRBJ2-1; D not certain. The CDR3 is made up of 13 amino acids. Germline-derived CDR1 and CDR2 are LGHNA and YSLEER. V was clipped by 5 bases and J by 10 bases, with 15 bases between them. The CDR3 sequence: CASSSYRVGEQFF. Here the CDR3 DNA reads TGCGCCAGCAGCTCTTACCGGGTAGGCGAGCAGTTCTTC.

The rearrangement joins TRBV5-1 to TRBJ1-1; D possibly corresponds to TRBD1 (5 bases). CDR3 length: 16 amino acids. Germline V gives CDR1 SGHRS, CDR2 YFSETQ. V was shortened by 0 bases and J by 7 bases, with 19 bases between the two germline ends. The CDR3 nucleotides read TGCGCCAGCAGCTTGGCCGGGGGACGGATGGGTTTTGAAGCTTTCTTT. Translating it yields CASSLAGGRMGFEAFF.

This chain links TRBV7-9 with TRBJ1-5, with 9 nucleotides matching TRBD1. The CDR3 has 18 residues. Germline loops: CDR1 SEHNR, CDR2 FQNEAQ (reference sequence). After removal of 5 bases from V and 1 base from J, the junction contained 12 bases not matched to a gene. Here the CDR3 reads CASSPRDRVVWSNQPQHF. CDR3 coding DNA: TGTGCCAGCAGCCCCCGGGACAGGGTTGTATGGAGCAATCAGCCCCAGCATTTT.